One T cell receptor beta chain is described in this entry. The sample belongs to a study of cytomegalovirus exposure and HLA in healthy donors. The PCR used 60 Vbeta and 13 Jbeta primers. The method was immunoSEQ multiplex PCR; TCRdb's version includes in-frame clones alone and lacks a portion of them. The table shows about 160,000 clones, with roughly 84% occurring only once. CDR1 MDHEN and CDR2 SYDVKM come from the germline V gene. The ends lost 10 bases at V and 7 bases at J; junction bases unmatched: 9. This CDR3 has 14 residues. The sample consisted of PBMCs. The clonotype was recovered from a man aged 25-40 years in good health and CMV-seronegative. This chain uses TRBV28 with TRBJ2-1; 11 positions match TRBD2. The CDR3 DNA reads TGTGCCACCATAGCGGGAGGGCCGGGAAATGAGCAGTTCTTC. Protein: CATIAGGPGNEQFF.